This T cell receptor (beta chain) was observed in a study of blood T cell repertoires in COVID-19. Trimming left V 3 bases short and J 1 base short, with 7 bases between. Germline V gene lookup returns CDR1 GTSNPN and CDR2 SVGIG (reference sequence). This CDR3 has 12 amino acids. The table came from immunoSEQ multiplex PCR; TCRdb's copy has only in-frame clones and leaves some out. The table lists about 170,000 clones, 80% to 95% of them singletons. The chain carries TRBV30 and TRBJ2-7; D not resolved. The sequencing sample was made of peripheral blood. This TCR was sampled from a woman aged 45 to 65 with acute or convalescent COVID-19. The CDR3 loop reads CAWSPGSYEQYF. The CDR3 DNA reads as TGTGCCTGGAGCCCAGGTTCCTACGAGCAGTACTTC.